These 18 T cell receptor beta chains were sequenced from one sample in a study of blood T cell repertoires in COVID-19. Profiled with immunoSEQ multiplex PCR; TCRdb holds only in-frame clones, not every one. The sample consists of more than 350,000 clones, 80% to 90% of them appearing once. The sample taken for sequencing was PBMCs or T cells enriched from blood (not recorded which). These receptors were obtained from a young man who had recovered from COVID-19.

The chain uses TRBV7-8 and TRBJ1-3, with TRBD1 matching over 7 bases. Germline V gene lookup returns CDR1 SGHVS and CDR2 FQNEAQ. Unmatched junction bases numbered 3, after V lost 0 bases and J lost 4 bases. There are 15 residues in the CDR3. CDR3 coding DNA: TGTGCCAGCAGCTTAGCTTGGGACAGAGGAAACACCATATATTTT. This sequence encodes CASSLAWDRGNTIYF.

This chain uses TRBV27 with TRBJ2-2; 10 bases line up with TRBD2. Germline CDR1 and CDR2: MNHEY and SMNVEV (reference sequence). The CDR3 extends over 19 amino acids. The junction had 16 bases not matched to a gene; V was cut back by 5 bases and J by 4 bases. This chain's CDR3 is CASSHPLGSGRASTGELFF. Written as DNA, the CDR3 is TGTGCCAGCAGTCACCCCCTAGGGAGCGGGAGGGCCAGCACCGGGGAGCTGTTTTTT.

This rearrangement joins TRBV3-1 (or the pseudogene TRBV3-2) to TRBJ2-7; D gene uncertain. Germline V gives CDR1 LGHDT, CDR2 YNNKEL (reference sequence). With 2 bases removed from V and 5 bases from J, the gap between germline ends came to 7 bases. CDR3 length equals 12 residues. In nucleotides, the CDR3 is TGTGCCAGCAGCCAACAGAGGAACGAGCAGTACTTC. This codes for CASSQQRNEQYF.

The chain recombines TRBV5-1 with TRBJ2-2, with 9 nucleotides matching TRBD1. The CDR3 totals 18 residues. J gave up 5 bases and V 3 bases, and 14 bases lay outside the gene matches. CDR1 is SGHRS, CDR2 YFSETQ, per germline. CDR3 sequence: CASSSTPLGGQGTGELFF. CDR3 nucleotide sequence: TGCGCCAGCAGCTCGACCCCACTAGGTGGACAGGGGACCGGGGAGCTGTTTTTT.

This chain's CDR3 is CASSLLAGPSYNEQFF. The DNA for the CDR3 is TGTGCCAGCAGCTTATTGGCGGGACCATCCTACAATGAGCAGTTCTTC. The chain employs TRBV11-2 and TRBJ2-1, with D possibly matching TRBD2 (6 bases). This CDR3 is 16 amino acids long. V gave up 2 bases and J gave up 1 base, with 12 bases separating them. CDR1 and CDR2 from the germline V gene are SGHAT and FQNNGV.

This clone occurred once. This chain connects TRBV18 to TRBJ1-6; 11 bases fit TRBD1. This CDR3 region has 14 residues. With V trimmed by 2 bases and J by 15 bases, 6 bases remained unmatched. From germline, CDR1 is KGHSH and CDR2 LQKENI. The CDR3 is CASSPSDRGHRLHF. The CDR3 nucleotides read TGTGCCAGCTCACCATCGGACAGGGGGCATCGCCTCCACTTT.

This sequence joins TRBV30 and TRBJ2-2; D is unresolved. Trimming stripped 0 bases from V and 5 bases from J, with 7 bases between. The CDR3 runs to 13 residues. The V gene's germline CDR1 is GTSNPN and CDR2 SVGIG (reference sequence). The CDR3, as DNA: TGTGCCTGGAGTGTACTTGTTACCGGGGAGCTGTTTTTT. This codes for CAWSVLVTGELFF.

The V and J genes are TRBV7-3 and TRBJ2-1; 9 bases are a match to TRBD2. V shed 2 bases and J 0 bases; nucleotides not matched to a gene: 5. The CDR3 runs 17 residues. CDR1 is SGHTA, CDR2 FQGTGA, per germline. CDR3 sequence: CASSLFDSGSSYNEQFF. The CDR3 nucleotides are TGTGCCAGCAGCTTATTCGATAGCGGGAGCTCCTACAATGAGCAGTTCTTC. Combining the CDR3 with reference TRBV7-3 and TRBJ2-1 gives the whole variable domain GAGVSQTPSNKVTEKGKYVELRCDPISGHTALYWYRQSLGQGPEFLIYFQGTGAADDSGLPNDRFFAVRPEGSVSTLKIQRTERGDSAVYLCASSLFDSGSSYNEQFFGPGTRLTVL.

V usage is TRBV19 and J usage is TRBJ2-1; TRBD2 is a possible D gene (6 bases). V dropped 3 bases and J dropped 5 bases, with 14 bases sitting between them. The CDR3 length is 15 residues. From germline, CDR1 is LNHDA and CDR2 SQIVND (reference sequence). The DNA for the CDR3 is TGTGCCAGTAGTATTCTCGGGGGTTATGACAATGAGCAGTTCTTC. It specifies CASSILGGYDNEQFF. The full variable domain, its missing parts supplied by reference TRBV19 and TRBJ2-1, is DGGITQSPKYLFRKEGQNVTLSCEQNLNHDAMYWYRQDPGQGLRLIYYSQIVNDFQKGDIAEGYSVSREKKESFPLTVTSAQKNPTAFYLCASSILGGYDNEQFFGPGTRLTVL.

The gene calls are TRBV28 and TRBJ2-7; D possibly corresponds to TRBD1 (6 bases). Germline lookup yields CDR1 MDHEN and CDR2 SYDVKM. The V and J ends lost 6 bases and 7 bases respectively, with 25 bases between them. The CDR3 is 16 amino acids. CDR3: CASRVARGISYEEQYF. CDR3 nucleotide sequence: TGTGCCAGCAGGGTAGCGAGGGGGATCTCCTACGAAGAGCAGTACTTC.

This chain uses TRBV5-1 with TRBJ2-2; D is uncertain. The CDR3 extends over 16 amino acids. CDR1 is SGHRS and CDR2 is YFSETQ in the germline V gene. V was clipped by 0 bases and J by 0 bases, with 9 bases between them. As DNA, the CDR3 is TGCGCCAGCAGCTTGGCAAGCACCGCGAACACCGGGGAGCTGTTTTTT. It codes for CASSLASTANTGELFF.

The chain uses TRBV19 and TRBJ2-1; D perhaps matches TRBD1 (5 bases). V dropped 0 bases and J dropped 3 bases, with 15 bases sitting between them. Germline V lookup: CDR1 LNHDA, CDR2 SQIVND (reference sequence). The CDR3 covers 17 residues. The CDR3 protein is CASSIDSRETFYNEQFF. The CDR3 DNA reads as TGTGCCAGTAGTATAGATTCCAGGGAAACATTCTACAATGAGCAGTTCTTC.

This chain uses TRBV3-1 (or the pseudogene TRBV3-2) with TRBJ2-3, with D perhaps TRBD2 (7 bases). The CDR3 totals 13 residues. V gave up 2 bases and J gave up 11 bases, with 14 bases separating them. Looked up from germline, CDR1 is LGHDT and CDR2 is YNNKEL (reference sequence). The CDR3 sequence is CASSQTGGLWQYF. CDR3 bases: TGTGCCAGCAGCCAAACCGGGGGGCTTTGGCAGTATTTT.

The J gene is TRBJ2-7, the V gene TRBV11-2, with 10 positions matching TRBD2. The CDR3 length is 15 residues. Trimming removed 0 bases from V and 3 bases from J; junction bases left unmatched: 2. The germline gives CDR1 SGHAT, CDR2 FQNNGV. Written as DNA, the CDR3 is TGTGCCAGCAGCTTAGAGATAGCGGGAGGCTACGAGCAGTACTTC. Translating it yields CASSLEIAGGYEQYF. Together with reference TRBV11-2 and TRBJ2-7, the CDR3 gives the full variable domain: EAGVAQSPRYKIIEKRQSVAFWCNPISGHATLYWYQQILGQGPKLLIQFQNNGVVDDSQLPKDRFSAERLKGVDSTLKIQPAKLEDSAVYLCASSLEIAGGYEQYFGPGTRLTVT.

The rearrangement links TRBV5-4 to TRBJ1-1, with D perhaps matching TRBD1 (5 bases). The V and J ends lost 4 bases and 1 base respectively, with 8 bases between them. CDR1 and CDR2 from the germline V gene are SGHNT and YYREEE (reference sequence). The CDR3 is 13 residues long. This CDR3 is CASSKQANTEAFF. The CDR3, as DNA: TGTGCCAGCAGCAAACAGGCGAACACTGAAGCTTTCTTT.

The chain couples TRBV19 to TRBJ1-5; no clear D. Germline V lookup: CDR1 LNHDA, CDR2 SQIVND (reference sequence). This CDR3 has 13 amino acids. V shed 5 bases and J shed 7 bases, with 12 bases lying between them. The CDR3 sequence is CASSQGARQPQHF. The CDR3, as DNA: TGTGCCAGTAGTCAAGGAGCCCGGCAGCCCCAGCATTTT.

This clone showed up just once. The chain recombines TRBV13 with TRBJ2-7, with 7 bases aligning to TRBD1. The CDR3 consists of 15 residues. Germline trimming cut 5 bases from V and 1 base from J; bases unmatched to any gene: 8. Germline V gives CDR1 PRHDT, CDR2 FYEKMQ (reference sequence). CDR3 coding DNA: TGTGCCAGCAGCCTAAGGGACAGTGGTTCCTACGAGCAGTACTTC. Residues: CASSLRDSGSYEQYF.

The V and J genes are TRBV7-8 and TRBJ2-3; 8 bases map to TRBD1. V lost 5 bases, J lost 3 bases, and 4 bases stayed unmatched. Germline V lookup: CDR1 SGHVS, CDR2 FQNEAQ. This CDR3 region has 14 residues. CDR3 nucleotide sequence: TGTGCCAGCAGCAGGAGACAGGGGACAGATACGCAGTATTTT. Residues: CASSRRQGTDTQYF.